This T cell receptor (beta chain) was recovered during a study of blood T cell repertoires in COVID-19. The CDR3 has 13 amino acids. The V gene end was trimmed by 6 bases and the J gene end by 5 bases; junction bases not matched to a gene: 5. CDR1 and CDR2 from the germline V gene are MNHEY and SVGAGI. Here immunoSEQ multiplex PCR was the method, and the copy in TCRdb shows in-frame clones only, minus some. The sample records around 260,000 clones, 87% being singletons. The specimen sequenced was peripheral blood. The clonotype originates from a woman in her thirties or forties who had recovered from COVID-19. V gene TRBV6-5 combines with J gene TRBJ1-2; 8 bases agree with TRBD1. For the CDR3, the DNA is TGTGCCAGCAGCAGGGGGCCGGGTTATGGCTACACCTTC. Translation gives CASSRGPGYGYTF.